The 17 T cell receptor beta chains given below trace back to one sample, sequenced in a study of T cells after yellow fever vaccination. TCRdb processed the 5' RACE reads anew with MiXCR; each CDR3 protein has one entry. The sample holds about 73,000 distinct CDR3 sequences, roughly 8% seen once. The sample consisted of CD8+ T cells sorted from PBMCs, taken on the day of the yellow fever booster vaccination. These receptors were obtained from a man aged 25-45 years who received the YFV17D yellow fever vaccine.

There are a few counts of this clonotype. V usage is TRBV6-1 and J usage is TRBJ2-6, with D possibly being TRBD2 (5 bases). CDR1 and CDR2 (germline): MNHNS, SASEGT. V lost 8 bases and J lost 2, with 13 bases in between. The CDR3 consists of 15 residues. The CDR3 nucleotides read TGTGCCAGCGCAAACCGAGGGACTGGGGCCAACGTCCTGACTTTC. Its translation is CASANRGTGANVLTF.

J is TRBJ1-2 and V is TRBV12-3 or TRBV12-4; TRBD1 agrees at 9 bases. V lost 6 bases and J lost 5; bases outside the gene matches: 10. The length of the CDR3 is 15 residues. CDR3 nucleotides: TGTGCCAGCAGCACACCCGGGACAGGGCTTTATGGCTACACCTTC. Protein: CASSTPGTGLYGYTF.

This clonotype was found many times. The V call is TRBV9, the J call TRBJ2-1, with TRBD2 matching 8 bases. Germline V CDR1 and CDR2: SGDLS, YYNGEE. The trim removed 3 bases at V and 4 bases at J, leaving 9 bases unmatched. The CDR3 sequence is 16 residues long. In DNA form, the CDR3 reads TGTGCCAGCAGCGCGGGGGGGGGCGGCGGGTACAATGAGCAGTTCTTC. Amino acid sequence: CASSAGGGGGYNEQFF.

The gene calls are TRBV29-1 and TRBJ1-2; D gene ambiguous. Germline values: CDR1 SQVTM, CDR2 ANQGSEA. This CDR3 is 12 amino acids long. The V and J ends lost 6 bases and 1 base respectively, with 9 bases between them. For the CDR3, the DNA is TGCAGCGTGGAGGTCTTTAACTATGGCTACACCTTC. Translation: CSVEVFNYGYTF.

This clonotype was detected only a few times. The chain combines TRBV5-1 with TRBJ2-7, with D maybe TRBD2 (5 bases). Germline values: CDR1 SGHRS, CDR2 YFSETQ. The CDR3 contains 10 residues. With 8 bases removed from V and 7 bases from J, the gap between germline ends came to 10 bases. CDR3 sequence (DNA): TGCGCCAGGAGTCCGGGAGAGCAGTACTTC. It yields the protein CARSPGEQYF.

This clonotype was counted a few times. The gene calls are TRBV7-9 and TRBJ1-2, with D unresolved. Germline V gives CDR1 SEHNR, CDR2 FQNEAQ (reference sequence). V lost 8 bases and J lost 4, with 8 bases in between. This CDR3 has 11 residues. The CDR3 DNA sequence: TGTGCCAGCCATGAGGGCTATGGCTACACCTTC. Translated: CASHEGYGYTF.

The V and J genes are TRBV4-3 and TRBJ2-1, with 11 nucleotides matching TRBD2. In germline, CDR1 is LGHNA, CDR2 YSLEER. The CDR3 spans 18 residues. J gave up 0 bases and V 2 bases, and 6 bases lay outside the gene matches. In nucleotides, the CDR3 is TGCGCCAGCAGCCAACTAGCGGGGGGCCAAAGCTCCTACAATGAGCAGTTCTTC. Its translation: CASSQLAGGQSSYNEQFF.

This clonotype was detected only a few times. The V gene is TRBV7-2, the J gene TRBJ2-5, with 8 bases matching TRBD2. CDR1 SGHTA and CDR2 FQGNSA come from the germline V gene. After removal of 5 bases from V and 10 bases from J, the junction contained 3 bases not matched to a gene. The CDR3 contains 11 residues. The CDR3 protein is CASSLRGDQYF. CDR3 DNA: TGTGCCAGCAGCCTGCGGGGGGACCAGTACTTC.

J is TRBJ2-7 and V is TRBV7-2, with TRBD2 identical over 11 bases. The CDR3 covers 16 residues. Germline lookup yields CDR1 SGHTA and CDR2 FQGNSA. The V gene end was trimmed by 5 bases and the J gene end by 3 bases; junction bases not matched to a gene: 9. The CDR3 bases are TGTGCCAGCAGCCGTGAGGCACTAGCGGGAGACTACGAGCAGTACTTC. This gives the protein CASSREALAGDYEQYF.

The chain recombines TRBV4-3 with TRBJ2-5; 10 positions match TRBD2. Germline V gives CDR1 LGHNA, CDR2 YSLEER. This CDR3 contains 19 residues. V shed 0 bases, J shed 5 bases, and the junction held 15 bases outside the gene matches. The CDR3 DNA reads as TGCGCCAGCAGCCAAGATTTTTGGGCTAGCGGGAGAGGGTCGGAGACCCAGTACTTC. It codes for CASSQDFWASGRGSETQYF.

This clonotype was recorded a few times. This chain uses TRBV27 with TRBJ2-7, with D perhaps matching TRBD1 or TRBD2 (6 bases each). V was trimmed by 4 bases and J by 5 bases, leaving 21 bases between them. CDR3 length: 16 amino acids. The germline gives CDR1 MNHEY, CDR2 SMNVEV (reference sequence). The CDR3 nucleotides read TGTGCCAGCAGTTCTATTTGGGGGGCCGCAGTCCACGAGCAGTACTTC. Residues: CASSSIWGAAVHEQYF.

This clonotype was seen repeatedly, ten times or more. The chain carries TRBV20-1 and TRBJ2-1; D is perhaps TRBD1 or TRBD2 (6 bases each). This CDR3 comprises 12 residues. CDR1 and CDR2 (germline): DFQATT, SNEGSKA (reference sequence). Trimming shortened V by 8 bases and J by 11 bases, and 19 bases separated the two germline ends. CDR3 amino acids: CSQGSGEVQQFF. CDR3 in DNA: TGCAGTCAGGGGTCGGGAGAGGTGCAGCAGTTCTTC.

V gene TRBV18 combines with J gene TRBJ2-1, with 11 bases lining up with TRBD2. The CDR3 length is 16 residues. The V and J ends lost 3 bases and 4 bases, in that order; junction bases with no gene match: 5. Germline V gene data show CDR1 as KGHSH and CDR2 as LQKENI. In nucleotides, the CDR3 is TGTGCCAGCTCACCCGCCGGGACTAGCGGTTACAATGAGCAGTTCTTC. Amino acid sequence: CASSPAGTSGYNEQFF.

The V call is TRBV29-1, the J call TRBJ2-1; TRBD2 matches 8 bases. The junction had 6 bases not matched to a gene; V was cut back by 7 bases and J by 4 bases. Germline V gives CDR1 SQVTM, CDR2 ANQGSEA. The CDR3 is 13 residues long. CDR3: CSGGTSLYNEQFF. The CDR3 DNA is TGCAGCGGCGGGACTAGTCTTTACAATGAGCAGTTCTTC.

This chain uses TRBV4-2 with TRBJ2-1; 9 bases fit TRBD2. Germline V gene sequence: CDR1 LGHNA, CDR2 YNFKEQ. The CDR3 extends over 12 amino acids. The V and J ends lost 4 bases and 10 bases, in that order; junction bases with no gene match: 2. The CDR3, as DNA: TGTGCCAGCAGCCTAGCGGGGGAGGAGCAGTTCTTC. Its protein product is CASSLAGEEQFF.

This chain joins TRBV5-1 and TRBJ1-1; unclear D gene. Trimming removed 4 bases at V and 2 bases at J, with 12 bases between. Germline V lookup: CDR1 SGHRS, CDR2 YFSETQ. This CDR3 comprises 14 residues. In DNA form, the CDR3 reads TGCGCCAGCAGCCCCGTGGCAGTTAACACTGAAGCTTTCTTT. This codes for CASSPVAVNTEAFF.

The table lists this clonotype with many counts. V usage is TRBV7-6 and J usage is TRBJ2-5; 13 bases are shared with TRBD2. V lost 2 bases, J lost 3 bases, and 9 bases stayed unmatched. This CDR3 is built from 18 residues. Looked up from germline, CDR1 is SGHVS and CDR2 is FNYEAQ. CDR3: CASSLRTSGSPLEETQYF. The CDR3, as DNA: TGTGCCAGCAGCTTACGGACTAGCGGGAGCCCCCTGGAAGAGACCCAGTACTTC.